The clone carrying this TCR beta chain has more than one count but fewer than ten. The antigen remains unidentified. The assay was immunoSEQ multiplex PCR, and TCRdb's table has in-frame clones only and misses some. The table records fewer than 250,000 clones, around nine tenths of them present only once. The germline gives CDR1 MNHEY, CDR2 SMNVEV (reference sequence). The CDR3 spans 14 residues. Trimming left V 7 bases short and J 3 bases short, with 16 bases between. The data were obtained in a study of cytomegalovirus exposure and HLA in healthy donors. Findings and caveats of the study: The classifier reportedly diagnosed cytomegalovirus status with high sensitivity and specificity.

The TCR originated in a man aged 18-30 years in good health and CMV-seronegative. This chain links TRBV27 with TRBJ2-7; TRBD2 might be the D (6 bases). Source material: PBMCs. The CDR3 sequence: CASMREVGVYEQYF. In nucleotides, the CDR3 is TGTGCCAGCATGAGGGAGGTGGGGGTCTACGAGCAGTACTTC.